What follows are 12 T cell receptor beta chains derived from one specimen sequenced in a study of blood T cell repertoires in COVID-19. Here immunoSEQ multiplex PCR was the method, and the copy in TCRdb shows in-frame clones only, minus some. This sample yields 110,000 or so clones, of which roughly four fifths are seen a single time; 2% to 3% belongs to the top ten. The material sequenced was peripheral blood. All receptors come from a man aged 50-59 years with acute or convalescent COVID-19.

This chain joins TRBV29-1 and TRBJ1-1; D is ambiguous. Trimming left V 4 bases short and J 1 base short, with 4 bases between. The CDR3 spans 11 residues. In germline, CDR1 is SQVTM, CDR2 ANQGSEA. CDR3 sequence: CSVVQNTEAFF. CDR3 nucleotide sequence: TGCAGCGTTGTCCAGAACACTGAAGCTTTCTTT.

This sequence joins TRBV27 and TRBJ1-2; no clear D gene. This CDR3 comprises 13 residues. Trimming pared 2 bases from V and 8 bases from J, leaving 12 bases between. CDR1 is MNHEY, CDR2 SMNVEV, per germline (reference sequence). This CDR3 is CASSLTALVGYTF. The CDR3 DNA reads TGTGCCAGCAGTTTAACAGCACTTGTGGGCTACACCTTC.

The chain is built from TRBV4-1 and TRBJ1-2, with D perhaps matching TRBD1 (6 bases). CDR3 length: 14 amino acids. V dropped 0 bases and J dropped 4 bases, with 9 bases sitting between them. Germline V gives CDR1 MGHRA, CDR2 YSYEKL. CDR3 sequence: CASSQETGPYGYTF. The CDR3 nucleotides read TGCGCCAGCAGCCAAGAAACAGGGCCCTATGGCTACACCTTC.

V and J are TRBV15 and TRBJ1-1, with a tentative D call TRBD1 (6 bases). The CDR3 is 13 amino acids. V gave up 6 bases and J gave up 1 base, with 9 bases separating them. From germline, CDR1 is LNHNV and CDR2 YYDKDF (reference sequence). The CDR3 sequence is CATSEGQNTEAFF. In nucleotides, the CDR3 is TGTGCCACCAGTGAGGGACAGAACACTGAAGCTTTCTTT.

The CDR3 region is CATNRQGTGNTIYF. CDR3 sequence (DNA): TGTGCCACAAATCGACAGGGGACGGGAAACACCATATATTTT. The rearrangement joins TRBV28 to TRBJ1-3, with 8 bases matching TRBD1. This CDR3 has 14 residues. Germline assignment: CDR1 MDHEN and CDR2 SYDVKM. V lost 10 bases and J lost 4; bases outside the gene matches: 9.

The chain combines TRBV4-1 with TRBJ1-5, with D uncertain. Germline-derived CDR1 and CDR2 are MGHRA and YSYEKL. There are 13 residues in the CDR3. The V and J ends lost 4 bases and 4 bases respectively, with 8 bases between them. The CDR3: CASSPGKNQPQHF. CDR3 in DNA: TGCGCCAGCAGCCCTGGCAAAAATCAGCCCCAGCATTTT.

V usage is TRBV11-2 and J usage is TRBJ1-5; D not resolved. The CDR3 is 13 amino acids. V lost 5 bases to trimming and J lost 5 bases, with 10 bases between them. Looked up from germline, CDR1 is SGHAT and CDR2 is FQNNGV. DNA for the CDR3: TGTGCCAGCAGCACCGACCGGGATCAGCCCCAGCATTTT. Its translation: CASSTDRDQPQHF.

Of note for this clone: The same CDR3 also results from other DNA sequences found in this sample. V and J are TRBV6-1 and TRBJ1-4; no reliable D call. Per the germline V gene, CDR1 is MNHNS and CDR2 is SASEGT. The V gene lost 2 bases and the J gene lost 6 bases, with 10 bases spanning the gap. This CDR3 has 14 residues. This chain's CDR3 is CASSERGGDEKLFF. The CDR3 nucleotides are TGTGCCAGCAGTGAAAGAGGAGGTGATGAAAAACTGTTTTTT.

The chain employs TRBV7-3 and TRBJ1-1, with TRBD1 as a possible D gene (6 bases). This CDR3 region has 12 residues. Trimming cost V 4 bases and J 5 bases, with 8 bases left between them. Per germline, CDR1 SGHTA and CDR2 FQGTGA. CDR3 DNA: TGTGCCAGCAGCTCTCAGGGGACTGAAGCTTTCTTT. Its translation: CASSSQGTEAFF.

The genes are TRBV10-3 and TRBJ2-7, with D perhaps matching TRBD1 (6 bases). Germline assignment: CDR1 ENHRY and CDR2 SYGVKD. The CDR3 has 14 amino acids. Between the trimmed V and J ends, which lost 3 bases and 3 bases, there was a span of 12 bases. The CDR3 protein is CAISEVGRGYEQYF. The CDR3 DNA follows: TGTGCCATCAGTGAAGTGGGCAGGGGCTACGAGCAGTACTTC.

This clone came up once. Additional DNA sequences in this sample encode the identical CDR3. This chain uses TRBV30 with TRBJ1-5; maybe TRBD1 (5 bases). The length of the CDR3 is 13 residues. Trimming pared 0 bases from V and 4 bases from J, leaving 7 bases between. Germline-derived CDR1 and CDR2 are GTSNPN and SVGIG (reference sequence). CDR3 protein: CAWSVQGNQPQHF. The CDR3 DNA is TGTGCCTGGAGTGTTCAGGGTAATCAGCCCCAGCATTTT.

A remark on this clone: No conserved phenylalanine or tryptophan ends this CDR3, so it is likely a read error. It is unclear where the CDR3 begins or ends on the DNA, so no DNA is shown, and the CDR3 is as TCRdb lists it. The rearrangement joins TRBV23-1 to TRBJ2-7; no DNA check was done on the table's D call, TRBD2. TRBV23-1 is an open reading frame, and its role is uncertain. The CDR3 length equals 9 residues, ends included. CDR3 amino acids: CASSQVKGA.